A selection of T cell receptor beta chains follows, all from one sample in a study of a mutant IDH1 vaccine in newly diagnosed glioma. No antigen has been assigned to these receptors. The table came from immunoSEQ multiplex PCR; TCRdb's copy has only in-frame clones and leaves some out. Among 56,000 or so clones listed, roughly 72% were seen once. The sample in question was PBMCs, obtained from a glioma patient whose treatment included an IDH1 peptide vaccine. These receptors were obtained from a woman between 35 and 50 years old with glioma. Some clones in this sample may be carry-over from other donors' samples. CDR3s include the opening cysteine and the closing phenylalanine or tryptophan. D genes are given only for firm matches.

cdr3_length	d_call	v_call	cdr3_aa
15	-	TRBV10-1	CASSDLAFRNNEQFF
14	TRBD1	TRBV19	CASSVDRGRYGYTF
15	TRBD2	TRBV10-3	CASTPSGSSYNEQFF
13	-	TRBV4-3	CASSQTAGYGYTF
13	TRBD1	TRBV7-2	CASSLSSGQGVAF
15	-	TRBV10-3	CAISGKSGGEEKLFF
16	TRBD1	TRBV4-3	CASSQEGLDRAGGYTF
14	-	TRBV2	CASSEGQRGYGYTF
16	TRBD1	TRBV19	CASSRQGAGGANVLTF
12	TRBD1	TRBV29-1	CSARDSSYEQYF
13	-	TRBV6-5	CASAGWGSKTQYF
17	-	TRBV9	CASSEFRTVTSGNTIYF
13	TRBD1	TRBV19	CASGTGGLYEQYF
14	-	TRBV10-3	CAISESRGSYEQYF
16	TRBD2	TRBV7-6	CASSQLAGGIYNEQFF
13	-	TRBV5-5	CASSLDPHQPQHF
16	-	TRBV5-6	CATSLGSTPSTDTQYF
12	-	TRBV2	CASSEARHTQYF
14	-	TRBV5-8	CASSFRVPNSPLHF
13	TRBD1	TRBV6-5	CASKGRDRSEQYF
14	-	TRBV27	CASSLDRKSYEQYF
13	-	TRBV12-5	CASGLLGASGYTF
15	-	TRBV10-3	CAISGLAGVNTEAFF
13	-	TRBV9	CASSVSGSGTQYF
14	-	TRBV4-1	CASSQDRVGNEQYF
15	TRBD1	TRBV6-6	CASSSWTGVNTEAFF
17	TRBD1	TRBV19	CASKNRQGDGLPGGYTF
15	TRBD1	TRBV10-2	CASSILQGASQPQHF
17	TRBD1	TRBV7-7	CASSFSTGNRQRTEAFF
16	TRBD1	TRBV14	CASSQGFLGQEVAQYF
11	-	TRBV10-3	CAISEEGAQYF
14	-	TRBV6-5	CASSYTGQSGELFF
15	-	TRBV6-5	CASSRRPGGSQPQHF
15	TRBD1	TRBV7-6	CASSFRQGTSDTQYF
16	TRBD1	TRBV2	CASSLDRGGEYEKLFF
14	TRBD1	TRBV30	CAWLWGRGKNEQYF
13	TRBD2	TRBV10-2	CASTNGRTYEQYF
17	TRBD1	TRBV7-2	CASSSGTGGVYNSPLHF
15	-	TRBV27	CASSLLGGTNEKLFF
15	-	TRBV21-1	CASSKNSRPPCGYTF
11	-	TRBV27	CASSGPNEQYF
14	-	TRBV6-4	CASRHRWDGDTQYF
11	-	TRBV6-5	CASSNGGALHF
13	-	TRBV10-3	CAISDVGTGELFF